This passage covers 13 T cell receptor beta chains from one sample sequenced in a study of shared clonotypes between healthy human individuals. Profiling relied on immunoSEQ multiplex PCR, and the TCRdb table lists in-frame clones only, not all of them. The sample consists of approximately 2,000,000 clones, 85% to 95% of them appearing once. The source material was naive CD4+ T cells from PBMCs. The subset: CD45RA+ positively selected. The source of these receptors is a man aged 18 to 35 in good health. Some clones in this sample may be carry-over from other donors' samples.

The chain recombines TRBV7-3 with TRBJ2-1; 10 bases align to TRBD2. J lost 8 bases, V lost 2 bases, and 9 bases had no gene match. CDR3 length: 16 residues. CDR1 SGHTA and CDR2 FQGTGA come from the germline V gene. The CDR3 loop reads CASSLYSSGSLDEQFF. For the CDR3, the DNA is TGTGCCAGCAGCTTATATTCTAGCGGGAGTTTGGATGAGCAGTTCTTC.

The chain is built from TRBV7-9 and TRBJ1-1; D is ambiguous. With 4 bases removed from V and 1 base from J, the gap between germline ends came to 10 bases. Germline loops: CDR1 SEHNR, CDR2 FQNEAQ (reference sequence). CDR3 size: 14 residues. CDR3 in amino acids: CASSYQQGNTEAFF. Here the CDR3 DNA reads TGTGCCAGCAGCTACCAGCAAGGGAACACTGAAGCTTTCTTT.

The rearrangement joins TRBV7-6 to TRBJ1-3, with TRBD1 matching over 7 bases. V was pared by 5 bases and J by 4 bases, with 8 bases of the junction left unmatched. The CDR3 length is 15 residues. The germline CDR1 and CDR2 sequences are SGHVS and FNYEAQ. CDR3 DNA sequence: TGTGCCAGCAGCCAGACAGGGTATCACGGAAACACCATATATTTT. This sequence encodes CASSQTGYHGNTIYF.

V gene TRBV6-1 combines with J gene TRBJ1-5; D gene uncertain. The germline V gene has CDR1 MNHNS and CDR2 SASEGT. There are 16 residues in the CDR3. V lost 3 bases, J lost 2 bases, and 14 bases lay in between. The CDR3 sequence is CASSESFFLGNQPQHF. The CDR3 region has the DNA TGTGCCAGCAGTGAGTCTTTCTTTCTCGGCAATCAGCCCCAGCATTTT.

The rearrangement links TRBV5-3 to TRBJ1-4; perhaps TRBD1 as D (6 bases). TRBV5-3 belongs to the ORF category, with a function that is uncertain. CDR3 length equals 16 residues. Trimming removed 4 bases from V and 6 bases from J, with 19 bases in between. CDR3 region: CARSRKRGIWDEKLFF. In DNA form, the CDR3 reads TGTGCCAGAAGCCGAAAAAGGGGGATATGGGATGAAAAACTGTTTTTT.

V is TRBV30 and J is TRBJ1-6; maybe TRBD1 (5 bases). CDR1 GTSNPN and CDR2 SVGIG come from the germline V gene (reference sequence). Trimming left V 0 bases short and J 8 bases short, with 20 bases between. The CDR3 has 17 amino acids. Here the CDR3 reads CAWSVYSWGTVDSPLHF. In nucleotides, the CDR3 is TGTGCCTGGAGTGTATATTCGTGGGGGACTGTTGATTCACCCCTCCACTTT. Full variable domain (rest looked up from reference TRBV30 and TRBJ1-6): SQTIHQWPATLVQPVGSPLSLECTVEGTSNPNLYWYRQAAGRGLQLLFYSVGIGQISSEVPQNLSASRPQDRQFILSSKKLLLSDSGFYLCAWSVYSWGTVDSPLHFGNGTRLTVT.

This clone appeared a single time. This chain uses TRBV28 with TRBJ1-1; D is possibly TRBD1 (6 bases). V was clipped by 3 bases and J by 7 bases, with 15 bases between them. The germline CDR1 and CDR2 sequences are MDHEN and SYDVKM. The CDR3 runs to 14 residues. For the CDR3, the DNA is TGTGCCAGCAGTTTCGGAACAGGGAGGTTTGAAGCTTTCTTT. This sequence encodes CASSFGTGRFEAFF. Using reference TRBV28 and TRBJ1-1 for the parts outside the CDR3, the full variable domain is DVKVTQSSRYLVKRTGEKVFLECVQDMDHENMFWYRQDPGLGLRLIYFSYDVKMKEKGDIPEGYSVSREKKERFSLILESASTNQTSMYLCASSFGTGRFEAFFGQGTRLTVV.

The chain recombines TRBV6-5 with TRBJ2-1; TRBD1 is a possible D gene (6 bases). From germline, CDR1 is MNHEY and CDR2 SVGAGI. V was clipped by 0 bases and J by 6 bases, with 15 bases between them. The CDR3 is 16 residues long. The CDR3 DNA is TGTGCCAGCAGTTACTCCCTGGCAGGGGTCCCCAATGAGCAGTTCTTC. Its protein is CASSYSLAGVPNEQFF.

The gene calls are TRBV4-2 and TRBJ2-4, with a tentative D call TRBD2 (6 bases). There are 19 residues in the CDR3. Germline CDR1 is LGHNA and CDR2 is YNFKEQ. V gave up 1 base and J gave up 8 bases, with 27 bases separating them. The CDR3 protein is CASSQAGRSGWVYEDIQYF. The CDR3 DNA follows: TGTGCCAGCAGCCAAGCGGGTCGGAGCGGGTGGGTTTATGAGGACATTCAGTACTTC.

This clone was seen once. A much larger clone differs by one base, so this may be a read error. This sample includes further DNA sequences coding for the same CDR3. This sequence joins TRBV28 and TRBJ1-1; tentative D call: TRBD1 (5 bases). The germline V and J ends were trimmed by 6 bases and 4 bases, with 9 bases remaining between them. This CDR3 is built from 12 residues. The germline V gene has CDR1 MDHEN and CDR2 SYDVKM. CDR3 amino acids: CASSLRGTEAFF. In DNA, the CDR3 is TGTGCCAGCAGCCTGAGGGGCACTGAAGCTTTCTTT. The full variable domain, in which reference TRBV28 and TRBJ1-1 provide the parts outside the CDR3, is DVKVTQSSRYLVKRTGEKVFLECVQDMDHENMFWYRQDPGLGLRLIYFSYDVKMKEKGDIPEGYSVSREKKERFSLILESASTNQTSMYLCASSLRGTEAFFGQGTRLTVV.

As DNA, the CDR3 is TGTGCCAGCAGCTTGCACCTGAACACCGGGGAGCTGTTTTTT. Translation: CASSLHLNTGELFF. The chain couples TRBV5-6 to TRBJ2-2; D call uncertain. Per germline, CDR1 SGHDT and CDR2 YYEEEE. V lost 1 base to trimming and J lost 1 base, with 5 bases between them. The CDR3 has 14 residues.

The V call is TRBV6-1, the J call TRBJ2-7; 8 bases are shared with TRBD1. The CDR3 has 14 residues. Per germline, CDR1 MNHNS and CDR2 SASEGT. J was trimmed by 2 bases and V by 6 bases; bases with no gene match: 6. The CDR3 loop reads CASRAGTGTYEQYF. The CDR3 coding sequence is TGTGCCAGCAGGGCGGGGACAGGAACCTACGAGCAGTACTTC.

The chain combines TRBV18 with TRBJ2-7; D call uncertain. Germline V gene data show CDR1 as KGHSH and CDR2 as LQKENI. This CDR3 has 15 residues. V was pared by 3 bases and J by 4 bases, with 16 bases between. The DNA of the CDR3 is TGTGCCAGCTCACCCTTGAGCCGGGCAGATTACGAGCAGTACTTC. Translation gives CASSPLSRADYEQYF.